This is a list of T cell receptor beta chains from one sample in a study of tumor and adjacent non-tumor tissue in lung cancer. One entry per CDR3 protein results from TCRdb running MiXCR on the multiplex PCR reads. The data show about 110,000 distinct CDR3 sequences, more than 60% seen once. Sequences were obtained from lung tumor tissue. Receptors were obtained from a woman in her fifties or sixties with non-small cell lung cancer. CDR3s include the opening cysteine and the closing phenylalanine or tryptophan. The D gene is left open where the match is weak. A row's size may be missing; if present it is once, few, many or a size class.

d_gene,abundance,v_gene,j_gene,len,CDR3nt,CDR3aa
-,many,TRBV12-3/TRBV12-4,TRBJ1-5,13,TGTGCCAGCACCCGGAACGCCGTAGAGCCCCAGCATTTT,CASTRNAVEPQHF
TRBD2,large,TRBV20-1,TRBJ2-2,14,TGCAGTGCTTCCAGCTCTAGCGGCACCGGGGAGCTGTTTTTT,CSASSSSGTGELFF
-,-,TRBV19,TRBJ2-2,13,TGTGCCAGTAGTATCGGGCGGGACGGGGAGCTGTTTTTT,CASSIGRDGELFF
-,-,TRBV28,TRBJ2-5,14,TGTGCCAGCAGTTTATACGAGGCTCTGGAGACCGAGTACTTC,CASSLYEALETEYF
TRBD2,-,TRBV11-3,TRBJ2-1,17,TGTGCCAGCAGGTTAGTGTTGACTAGCGGGAACCACAATGGGCAGTTCTTC,CASRLVLTSGNHNGQFF
-,-,TRBV6-2/TRBV6-3,TRBJ2-7,19,TGTGCCAGCAGTAAGCCGGGACCAGCGGGCGCGCCGATACCCTACGAGCAGTACTTC,CASSKPGPAGAPIPYEQYF
-,few,TRBV11-2,TRBJ2-3,15,TGTGCCAGCAGCTTAGACGGGGGCTACCAGGGTACGCAGTATTTT,CASSLDGGYQGTQYF
-,-,TRBV28,TRBJ1-6,14,TGTGCCAGCAGTTTGGTCGGGGATAATTCACCCCTCCACTTT,CASSLVGDNSPLHF
-,-,TRBV3-1,TRBJ2-7,14,TGTGCCAGCAGCCAAGGGACCGGGATCCTCGATCAGTACTTC,CASSQGTGILDQYF
-,-,TRBV6-2/TRBV6-3,TRBJ2-7,13,TGTGCCAGCAGTTTCGAGGCCAACTACGAGCATTACTTC,CASSFEANYEHYF
-,many,TRBV28,TRBJ2-7,15,TGTGCCAGCAGTAAACAGGGACCTGGGACCTACGAGCAGTACTTC,CASSKQGPGTYEQYF
TRBD1,many,TRBV10-3,TRBJ1-6,12,TGTGCCATCGGGACAGGGTCTTCACCCCTCCACTTT,CAIGTGSSPLHF
-,-,TRBV20-1,TRBJ2-7,15,TGCAGTGCTACAGTGCCCAGTGGGAAGACCTACGAGCAGTACTTC,CSATVPSGKTYEQYF
TRBD1,many,TRBV12-3/TRBV12-4,TRBJ1-6,17,TGTGCCAGCAGTTTGGGGTGGACAGGCTCCTATAATTCACCCCTCCACTTT,CASSLGWTGSYNSPLHF
-,few,TRBV7-8,TRBJ1-5,15,TGTGCCAGCAGCCAAGCGGCAGGCAACAATCAGCCCCAGCATTTT,CASSQAAGNNQPQHF
-,-,TRBV5-1,TRBJ1-4,13,TGCGCCAACAGCGTACGACTTGACGATAAACTGTTTTTT,CANSVRLDDKLFF
TRBD2,medium-sized,TRBV20-1,TRBJ2-7,18,TGCAGTGCGCCACCGGCTAGCGGGAGTCCTGTAGGCTCCTACGAGCAGTACTTC,CSAPPASGSPVGSYEQYF
-,-,TRBV6-1,TRBJ1-4,16,TGTACCAGCAGTTCGGCGGGGGAACAGGCTAATGAAAAACTGTTTTTT,CTSSSAGEQANEKLFF
-,once,TRBV11-2,TRBJ2-6,17,TGTGCCAGCAGCTTAGAATCAGGGGAGCCTGGGGCCAACGTCCTGGCTTTC,CASSLESGEPGANVLAF
TRBD1,-,TRBV11-2,TRBJ2-7,16,TGTGCCAGCAGCGCTGCCGGGACAGGGGGCCCCTACGAGCAGTACTTC,CASSAAGTGGPYEQYF
TRBD1,-,TRBV15,TRBJ2-7,15,TGTGCCACCAACAGCCGACAGGGTAGGGGCTGCGAGCAGTACTTC,CATNSRQGRGCEQYF
TRBD2,many,TRBV20-1,TRBJ2-1,15,TGCAGTGCTAGAGATGCCGGGACTAGACGGAATGAGCAGTTCTTC,CSARDAGTRRNEQFF
-,few,TRBV20-1,TRBJ2-7,16,TGCAGTGCTAGCCTACCCGAGGATGAGGTGGGTTACGAGCAGTACTTC,CSASLPEDEVGYEQYF
TRBD1,many,TRBV20-1,TRBJ2-1,15,TGCAGTGTTTTTACCCGGGACAGGGGAAACAATGAGCAGTTCTTC,CSVFTRDRGNNEQFF
-,-,TRBV11-2,TRBJ1-1,15,TGTGCCAGCAACCCCCGGGGGGTTGGTGACATTGAAGCTTTCTTT,CASNPRGVGDIEAFF
-,-,TRBV10-3,TRBJ2-3,14,TGTGGCGCGGGTAGCCGCACTAGCACAGATATGCAGTATTTT,CGAGSRTSTDMQYF
-,many,TRBV20-1,TRBJ2-3,16,TGCAGTGCTAGCTATGGTGGGGCCGATATAACAGATACGCAGTATTTT,CSASYGGADITDTQYF
-,-,TRBV4-3,TRBJ2-5,15,TGCACCAGCAGCCGACACGGGGACTCACAAAAGACCCAGTACTTC,CTSSRHGDSQKTQYF
TRBD1,-,TRBV6-5,TRBJ1-1,15,TGTGTCAGCAGTTACTCGACAGGGTATTACACTGAAGCTTTCTTT,CVSSYSTGYYTEAFF
TRBD1,-,TRBV5-1,TRBJ1-5,14,TGCGCCAGCAGCCTGACAGGGAACAATCAGCCCCGGCATTTT,CASSLTGNNQPRHF
TRBD1,few,TRBV28,TRBJ1-5,14,TGTGCCAGCAGTTTACAGGGGGAGTATCAGCCCCAGCATTTT,CASSLQGEYQPQHF
-,many,TRBV28,TRBJ1-1,14,TGTGCCAGCAGTGTAGGGGCGGATAACACTGAAGCTTTCTTT,CASSVGADNTEAFF
-,-,TRBV6-5,TRBJ1-1,14,TGTTTCAGCAAGGAGGGCAGGGAGAACACTGAAGTTTTCTTT,CFSKEGRENTEVFF
-,-,TRBV20-1,TRBJ2-1,11,TGCTGTGCTAGACCCCGAGGGTTCCAGTTCTTC,CCARPRGFQFF
-,many,TRBV20-1,TRBJ2-3,12,TGCAGTGCTCCCAGCCGGGCAGATACGCAGTATTTT,CSAPSRADTQYF
-,-,TRBV5-4,TRBJ2-5,14,TGTGCCAACAGCTTGGATAGAGGACGGAAGACCCAGTACTTC,CANSLDRGRKTQYF
-,medium-sized,TRBV29-1,TRBJ2-7,15,TGCAGCGTTGGGGGGACACCCAGCTCAGTCTACGAGCAGTACTTC,CSVGGTPSSVYEQYF
-,-,TRBV5-1,TRBJ1-1,15,TGCGCCAGCTGGTTGGCCGAACAAATGAACACTGAAGCTTTCTTT,CASWLAEQMNTEAFF
-,-,TRBV4-3,TRBJ2-5,14,TGCACCAGCAGCCAAGGGATAGCCCAAGAGACCCAGTACTTC,CTSSQGIAQETQYF
-,many,TRBV6-5,TRBJ1-1,14,TGTGCCAGCAGAAATATTAACCGGGACAAAGAAGCTTTCTTT,CASRNINRDKEAFF
-,-,TRBV11-1,TRBJ2-1,16,TGTGTCAGCAGCCCACCATTAGCGCGAGGGTTCAATGAGCAGTTCTTC,CVSSPPLARGFNEQFF
-,-,TRBV12-3/TRBV12-4,TRBJ1-2,15,TGTGTCAACAGTTCCGGGATAGTTGGGGACTATGGCTACACCTTC,CVNSSGIVGDYGYTF